The TCR beta chain described here comes from a study of chemoradiotherapy in HPV16-positive cancers. Study at large: Candidate HPV-specific T-cell clones and common TCR motifs came from functional assays in a couple of HPV16-positive patients.

CDR3 length equals 14 residues. Germline-derived CDR1 and CDR2 are LNHDA and SQIVND (reference sequence). With 6 bases removed from V and 10 bases from J, the gap between germline ends came to 19 bases. Sequencing was performed with immunoSEQ multiplex PCR; in TCRdb, only in-frame clones are kept and a portion is missing. The sample holds 550 to 800 clones, roughly 90% seen once. Over chemoradiotherapy, repertoires were sampled more than once. This clone was seen more than once but under ten times. This TCR derives from a human donor with HPV-associated anogenital cancer. The material sequenced was tumor tissue, taken from a patient who underwent chemoradiotherapy. The gene calls are TRBV19 and TRBJ2-1; D could derive from TRBD1 or TRBD2 (5 bases each). The CDR3 reads CASRWGEPGTEQFF. The CDR3 nucleotides read TGTGCCAGTAGATGGGGAGAGCCCGGGACGGAGCAGTTCTTC.